The source of this T cell receptor beta chain is a study of immune evolution from preneoplasia to lung adenocarcinoma. Overall study results and limits: Later-stage lesions appeared to have more T cells, more diversity, less clonality. KRAS-mutant nodules had the highest T cell clonality.

The assay was immunoSEQ multiplex PCR, and TCRdb's table has in-frame clones only and misses some. The sample lists around 6,100 clones; around four fifths were seen once. This clone was picked up a small number of times. Its antigen is still unknown. The CDR3 is 14 residues long. Deletions cut 5 bases from V and 6 bases from J, with 13 bases between. The germline V gene has CDR1 MNHEY and CDR2 SMNVEV (reference sequence). Material: FFPE minimally invasive lung adenocarcinoma tissue. The gene calls are TRBV27 and TRBJ2-2, with D tentatively TRBD1 (6 bases). This TCR was recovered from a person aged 50 or older with lung adenocarcinoma. The chain's CDR3 is CASSQQGSPGELFF. The CDR3 DNA is TGTGCCAGCAGTCAACAGGGATCCCCCGGGGAGCTGTTTTTT.